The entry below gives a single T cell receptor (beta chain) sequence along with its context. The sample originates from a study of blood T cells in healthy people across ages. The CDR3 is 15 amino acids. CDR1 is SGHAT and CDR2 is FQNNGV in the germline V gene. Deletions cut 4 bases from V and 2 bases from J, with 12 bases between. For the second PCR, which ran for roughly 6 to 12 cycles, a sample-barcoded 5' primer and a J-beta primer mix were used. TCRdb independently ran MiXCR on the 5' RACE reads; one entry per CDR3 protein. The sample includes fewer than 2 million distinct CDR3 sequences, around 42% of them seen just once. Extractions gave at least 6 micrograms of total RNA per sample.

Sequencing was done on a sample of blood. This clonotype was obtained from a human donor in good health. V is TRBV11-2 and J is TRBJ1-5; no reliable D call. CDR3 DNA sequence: TGTGCCAGCAGCTCGCCGTTGGAAGGCAATCAGCCCCAGCATTTT. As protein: CASSSPLEGNQPQHF.